Detailed here is one T cell receptor beta chain. This clonotype was counted a few times. This receptor's antigen is unknown. Base quality data are lacking; no much larger clone is found one base away. The CDR3 goes from the cysteine to the phenylalanine over 14 residues. Solely the CDR3 DNA is kept, with 42 bases framed from the first base. The germline V gene provides CDR1 SGHTA and CDR2 FQGNSA. Trimming removed 3 bases from V and 7 bases from J, leaving 13 bases between the germline ends. For sequencing, an Illumina NovaSeq 6000 was employed. Using 5'RACE with constant-segment primers, TCRalpha and TCRbeta cDNA libraries were constructed, with sample barcodes and unique molecular identifiers added in the process. Trizol reagent was used to extract RNA from every sample. Amplification of the libraries took two PCR steps, and the second step added a second sample barcode plus Illumina TruSeq adapters. Sequencing of the libraries was done on an Illumina NovaSeq, producing 2 x 150 bp paired-end reads. The study's processing was this. Demultiplexing of reads and collapsing into UMI-guided consensus sequences were performed with migec v1.2.7. Using mixcr v2.1.11, UMI consensuses were aligned to TRA and TRB V and J templates and then assembled into clonotypes. Expanded or contracted clonotypes were those called significant by both edgeR and NoisET, with noise models trained on biological replicates. For edgeR calls, the thresholds were a false discovery rate-adjusted p below 0.01 and a log2 fold-change of 1. As an exploratory analysis of dynamics, PCA with hierarchical clustering was applied to max-normalized trajectories of the 1000 most abundant clonotypes. Each responding clone was given a CD4 or CD8 phenotype based on the CD4+ and CD8+ repertoires, which had been sequenced separately. TCRdb itself trimmed the public reads at Q25 with fastp, ran MiXCR and retained productive beta chains. Each entry is one CDR3 protein sequence, shown with its most common DNA and genes. TCRdb's processing, not the authors', yielded these V and J calls. The sample records about 360,000 distinct CDR3 sequences, about an eighth of which are singletons. The ten largest account for around 21% of the sample.

PBMCs were isolated by Ficoll-Paque density gradient centrifugation. The data are from a study of T-cell memory formation after mild COVID-19 (dated by TCRdb to about 2021). For the wider study: TCR sequence clusters from the two donors were largely donor specific. T-cell clones expanding and contracting after mild COVID-19 in a couple of donors were tracked by longitudinal TCRalpha and TCRbeta repertoire sequencing. Two young, previously healthy adult volunteers, one female and one male, were included in the cohort. Here is what the overall study found, with its caveats: Contracting CD4+ clones were found mainly in CM and EM memory subsets, while CD8+ clones were enriched in EMRA. From day 15 to 85, contracting clones showed balanced CD4/CD8 phenotypes, whereas a second wave of clones that expanded from day 15 to 37 leaned towards CD4+. Some responding clones were detected in pre-infection memory, which suggested that pre-existing cross-reactive memory T cells had joined the SARS-CoV-2 response. SARS-CoV-2 specificity of the second-wave clones peaking on day 37 was not confirmed. The study included only a couple of mild cases, and larger cohorts that include severe cases with pre-infection samples were judged to be necessary.

Source material: PBMCs or a T cell subset sorted from them (not recorded which). The receptor was derived from a young man who had mild COVID-19 (a few samples of this study predate the infection). The sample titles of this study are shuffled in the database, so cell type and time point are left out; the donor was told from shared clones. This receptor chain uses TRBV7-2 and TRBJ1-5, with a weak D call of TRBD1 (5 bases match). The DNA reads TGTGCCAGCAGCTTTCAGGGCGTCGGACAGCCCCAGCATTTT. Its protein reads: CASSFQGVGQPQHF.